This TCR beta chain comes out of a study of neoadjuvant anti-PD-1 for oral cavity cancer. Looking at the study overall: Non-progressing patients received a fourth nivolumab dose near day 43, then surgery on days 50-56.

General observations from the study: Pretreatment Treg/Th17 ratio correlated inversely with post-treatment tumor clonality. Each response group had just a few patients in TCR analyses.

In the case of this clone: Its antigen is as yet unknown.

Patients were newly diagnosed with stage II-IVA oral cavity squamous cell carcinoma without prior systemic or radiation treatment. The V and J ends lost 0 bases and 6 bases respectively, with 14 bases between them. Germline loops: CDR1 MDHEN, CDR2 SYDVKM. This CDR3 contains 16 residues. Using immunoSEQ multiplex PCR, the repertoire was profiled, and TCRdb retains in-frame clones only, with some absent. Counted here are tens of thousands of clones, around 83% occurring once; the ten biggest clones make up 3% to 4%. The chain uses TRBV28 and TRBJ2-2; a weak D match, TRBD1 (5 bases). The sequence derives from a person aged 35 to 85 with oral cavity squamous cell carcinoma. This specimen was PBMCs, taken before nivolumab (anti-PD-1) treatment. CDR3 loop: CASSLWGRAKPGELFF. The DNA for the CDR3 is TGTGCCAGCAGTTTATGGGGCAGGGCGAAACCCGGGGAGCTGTTTTTT.